The present entry profiles one T cell receptor beta chain with its context. What it binds is not known. Sample-barcoded 5' priming and a J-beta primer mix drove a second PCR of roughly 7 to 11 cycles. Each sample provided no less than 2.5 million CDR3-containing paired-end reads. Each CDR3 protein is one row after TCRdb ran MiXCR on the 5' RACE reads. In the table there are about 800,000 distinct CDR3 sequences, approximately 25% of which are singletons. The data originate from a study of blood T cells in healthy people across ages. Turning to the study itself: Per two T cells, template switching captured roughly one barcoded beta molecule. General study results and limits: In older individuals, TCR beta diversity per million T cells was lower, falling roughly linearly with age. The study lacked donor CMV status, which possibly confounded expanded clonotype changes.

V gave up 1 base and J gave up 4 bases; unmatched junction bases: 6. Germline values: CDR1 DFQATT, CDR2 SNEGSKA (reference sequence). CDR3 length equals 14 residues. This same sample was also taken into another study, of T cells of mothers and their children.

V gene TRBV20-1 combines with J gene TRBJ2-5, with 7 nucleotides matching TRBD2. This clonotype was sampled from a boy younger than 18 in good health. The sequenced material came from blood. The CDR3 sequence is CSARGPGEGETQYF. In DNA form, the CDR3 reads TGCAGTGCTAGAGGTCCTGGGGAGGGAGAGACCCAGTACTTC.